The source of this T cell receptor (beta chain) is a study of blood T cell repertoires in COVID-19. Overall study context: Specimens from acute and convalescent COVID-19 originated in the United States, Italy and Spain. Nucleic acid was either cDNA or gDNA, and it came from T cells, B-cell-depleted T cells, or PBMCs.

The CDR3 contains 10 residues. V was clipped by 7 bases and J by 11 bases, with 14 bases between them. The germline V gene has CDR1 DFQATT and CDR2 SNEGSKA (reference sequence). Per the study methods: Nucleated cell counts were estimated from reference gene primer amplification. The protocol was immunoSEQ multiplex PCR, while the TCRdb copy is restricted to in-frame clones and leaves out a portion. V and J calls and clone size come straight from that table; D and trimming were deduced from the DNA. The data contain more than 85,000 clones, approximately 76% of them singletons. Material for sequencing was peripheral blood. The chain combines TRBV20-1 with TRBJ1-1; D ambiguous. This TCR came from a woman in her seventies with acute or convalescent COVID-19. The CDR3, as DNA: TGCAGTGTTAAGAGGGAGGTGGCTTTCTTT. Its protein product is CSVKREVAFF.